These T cell receptor beta chains were read from a single sample in a study of control samples from healthy donors and cancer patients. TCRdb keeps only in-frame clones here, not all; method: immunoSEQ multiplex PCR. In total, the table holds 150,000 to 200,000 clones. The sample was blood. The source of these receptors is a woman between 25 and 40 years old in good health. The CDR3 runs from the conserved cysteine through the conserved F or W. A D gene is named only where the DNA matches it firmly.

TRBV19	TRBJ1-1	.	TGTGCCAGTAGTAGCCCGCGGCAAATGAACACTGAAGCTTTCTTT	CASSSPRQMNTEAFF
TRBV5-1	TRBJ1-2	.	TGCGCCAGCAGCCCAAGGACCACAGGGATGGTCACCTTC	CASSPRTTGMVTF
TRBV5-1	TRBJ1-5	.	TGCGCCAGCAGCTCGGGGGCAGGCCTCAATCAGCCCCAGCATTTT	CASSSGAGLNQPQHF
TRBV20-1	TRBJ2-5	.	TGCAGTGCTGGAGAGACCCAGTACTTC	CSAGETQYF
TRBV6-2/TRBV6-3	TRBJ2-3	.	TGTGCCAGCAGTTATATAGGCGTCACTAGCACAGATACGCAGTATTTT	CASSYIGVTSTDTQYF
TRBV7-2	TRBJ1-1	.	TGTGCCAGCAGCTCATCGGAGGTCACTGAAGCTTTCTTT	CASSSSEVTEAFF
TRBV11-2	TRBJ2-2	.	TGTGCCAGCAGCCCCCACCCGGACGGAAGCGGGGAGCTGTTTTTT	CASSPHPDGSGELFF
TRBV4-1	TRBJ1-5	TRBD1	TGCGCCAGCAGCCAAGTCGGGACAGGGAAAGGGCAGCCCCAGCATTTT	CASSQVGTGKGQPQHF
TRBV12-3/TRBV12-4	TRBJ2-3	.	TGTGCCAGCAGCGCAGATACGCAGTATTTT	CASSADTQYF
TRBV3-1/TRBV3-2	TRBJ1-1	.	TGTGCCAGCAGCCAACGGGGTACGGCTTTCTTT	CASSQRGTAFF
TRBV2	TRBJ2-3	.	TGTGCCAGCAGTGAGGAGGGGGGGCTGAGCACAGATACGCAGTATTTT	CASSEEGGLSTDTQYF
TRBV30	TRBJ1-1	TRBD1	TGTGCCTGGAACTTAGGTGTGTCGGGGACAGTAAAAGCTTTCTTT	CAWNLGVSGTVKAFF
TRBV7-9	TRBJ1-1	.	TGTGCCAGCACGATTTGGGGTGGTGGACATAAGCCAATGAACACTGAAGCTTTCTTT	CASTIWGGGHKPMNTEAFF
TRBV6-5	TRBJ1-5	.	TGTGCCAGCAGTTACTCTGGAGATCAGCCCCAGCATTTT	CASSYSGDQPQHF
TRBV27	TRBJ1-2	TRBD1	TGTGCCAGCAGCCTGACAGGGGCTAACTATGGCTACACCTTC	CASSLTGANYGYTF
TRBV4-3	TRBJ1-4	.	TGCGCCAGCAGCCAATTTACAACAGGGTTGGGTGAAAAACTGTTTTTT	CASSQFTTGLGEKLFF
TRBV7-9	TRBJ1-1	TRBD1	TGTGCCAGCAGCTTTAGACAGGGGAGTAAAGCTTTCTTT	CASSFRQGSKAFF
TRBV12-3/TRBV12-4	TRBJ2-2	.	TGTGCCAGCAGTCTCCGACTAGCCGGGGAGCTGTTTTTT	CASSLRLAGELFF
TRBV12-5	TRBJ2-1	.	TGTGCTAGTGGTTTACGTAATGAGCAGTTCTTC	CASGLRNEQFF
TRBV5-1	TRBJ2-3	.	TGCGCCAGCAGCCTCACTGTGAGGGGGGGAACAGATACGCAGTATTTT	CASSLTVRGGTDTQYF
TRBV5-5	TRBJ1-1	.	TGTGCCAGCAGCTTGGCAGGGAACACTGAAGCTTTCTTT	CASSLAGNTEAFF
TRBV28	TRBJ1-1	.	TGTGCCAGCAGTTTCGACGTAGCTTTCTTT	CASSFDVAFF
TRBV19	TRBJ1-1	.	TGTGCCAGTAGTAAGCCACCGTGGACAGCCCAGAACACTGAAGCTTTCTTT	CASSKPPWTAQNTEAFF
TRBV5-1	TRBJ1-2	TRBD1	TGCGCCAGCAGCGTCGGACAGGGCGGTGGCTACACCTTC	CASSVGQGGGYTF
TRBV20-1	TRBJ2-7	.	TGCAGTGCTAGAGATCGGGGGAACTTC	CSARDRGNF
TRBV5-1	TRBJ2-3	TRBD1	TGCGCCAGCAGCCCTACTGTGGCAGGGGGCTTAACAGATACGCAGTATTTT	CASSPTVAGGLTDTQYF
TRBV12-5	TRBJ2-2	.	TGTGCTAGTGGTTTGGGCTCCGTTAGGACCGGGGAGCTGTTTTTT	CASGLGSVRTGELFF
TRBV5-5	TRBJ1-4	TRBD1	TGTGCCAGCAGTTTACGCCCGGACAGGGAAAAACTGTTTTTT	CASSLRPDREKLFF
TRBV28	TRBJ1-5	.	TGTGCCAGCTTTGGTAGGTCCCTTCATCAGCCCCAGCATTTT	CASFGRSLHQPQHF
TRBV6-5	TRBJ2-7	.	TGTGCCAGCAGTTACTCGGCGATCGGACTAACCTACGAGCAGTACTTC	CASSYSAIGLTYEQYF
TRBV4-1	TRBJ2-7	.	TGCGCCAGCAGCCAAGAAACAGACTACTACGAGCAGTACTTC	CASSQETDYYEQYF
TRBV9	TRBJ2-7	TRBD1	TGTGCCAGCGGCGGACAGGGAAACGAGCAGTACTTC	CASGGQGNEQYF
TRBV7-2	TRBJ2-7	.	TGTGCCAGCAGCGGCGCCCTGATCAACTACGAGCAGTACTTC	CASSGALINYEQYF
TRBV4-1	TRBJ1-6	.	TGCGCCAGCAGCCAAGGGAATAATTCACCCCTCCACTTT	CASSQGNNSPLHF
TRBV4-2	TRBJ1-2	TRBD1	TGTGCCAGCAGCCAAGGGACAGGTAGCCCCCCTAACTATGGCTACACCTTC	CASSQGTGSPPNYGYTF
TRBV13	TRBJ2-7	.	TGTGCCACAACGAGCCGGGACCGTACCTACGAGCAGTACTTC	CATTSRDRTYEQYF
TRBV28	TRBJ1-2	.	TGTGCCAGCAGCCCGGTCGGACCCTTCGGGGGCTACACCTTC	CASSPVGPFGGYTF
TRBV18	TRBJ2-1	.	TGTGCCAGCTCACCACCGTACAGCAATGAGCAGTTCTTC	CASSPPYSNEQFF
TRBV28	TRBJ1-1	.	TGTGCCAGCAGTTATCGGGGGATGAACACTGAAGCTTTCTTT	CASSYRGMNTEAFF
TRBV24-1	TRBJ1-1	TRBD1	TGTGCCACCAGTGACCCCGGGACAGGGGACACTGAAGCTTTCTTT	CATSDPGTGDTEAFF
TRBV7-5	TRBJ2-7	.	TGTGCCTGTCGATGGGAGCAGTACTTC	CACRWEQYF